One sample yielded the 9 T cell receptor beta chains listed below, sequenced in a study of cytotoxic CD8 clonotypes in ibrutinib-treated CLL. Sequenced by immunoSEQ multiplex PCR; TCRdb stores in-frame clones only, minus some. The sample contains 150,000 to 200,000 clones, over 75% of which appear only once. The material was PBMCs, obtained at disease progression, from a patient treated with ibrutinib. These receptors all come from a human donor with chronic lymphocytic leukemia.

This chain connects TRBV4-3 to TRBJ2-1; D remains unclear. Germline V gives CDR1 LGHNA, CDR2 YSLEER. The CDR3 covers 15 residues. V shed 0 bases and J shed 5 bases, with 11 bases lying between them. The CDR3 DNA is TGCGCCAGCAGCCAAGATCTCATCAGAGACAATGAGCAGTTCTTC. It specifies CASSQDLIRDNEQFF.

The chain uses TRBV9 and TRBJ2-7; D unresolved. Germline V gene lookup returns CDR1 SGDLS and CDR2 YYNGEE. V was cut by 0 bases and J by 4 bases, with 5 bases left in between. This CDR3 spans 12 amino acids. DNA for the CDR3: TGTGCCAGCAGCGTAGACGGGTACGAGCAGTACTTC. It translates to CASSVDGYEQYF.

This chain uses TRBV19 with TRBJ1-5, with TRBD1 matching 10 bases. Per germline, CDR1 LNHDA and CDR2 SQIVND (reference sequence). The trim removed 6 bases at V and 7 bases at J, leaving 12 bases unmatched. This CDR3 region has 16 residues. The CDR3 loop is CASSMTGGASRQPQHF. The CDR3, as DNA: TGTGCCAGTAGCATGACAGGGGGCGCGTCGAGGCAGCCCCAGCATTTT.

The V call is TRBV19, the J call TRBJ1-4; possibly TRBD1 for D (5 bases). The germline CDR1 and CDR2 sequences are LNHDA and SQIVND (reference sequence). The ends were cut back, 3 bases at V and 7 bases at J, with 12 bases in the middle. The CDR3 has 14 amino acids. The CDR3 nucleotides read TGTGCCAGTAGTATCTTTTTCCAGGGTGAAAAACTGTTTTTT. Amino acid sequence: CASSIFFQGEKLFF.

The chain joins TRBV5-4 to TRBJ1-2, with D perhaps matching TRBD1 (5 bases). Deletions cut 0 bases from V and 8 bases from J, with 17 bases between. The CDR3 is made up of 15 amino acids. Germline CDR1 reads SGHNT; CDR2 reads YYREEE (reference sequence). The CDR3 nucleotides are TGTGCCAGCAGCTTGGCTTCAGGGAAGTCGAGGGGCTACACCTTC. Its protein is CASSLASGKSRGYTF.

The sample holds a few counts of this clone. The chain links TRBV28 to TRBJ2-2; D is unresolved. CDR1 MDHEN and CDR2 SYDVKM come from the germline V gene. The CDR3 is 13 amino acids. Trimming cost V 3 bases and J 3 bases, with 5 bases left between them. The CDR3 DNA sequence: TGTGCCAGCAGTTTCCCCGACACCGGGGAGCTGTTTTTT. Its translation is CASSFPDTGELFF.

This chain uses TRBV25-1 with TRBJ1-1; the D gene is possibly TRBD1 (6 bases). The V and J ends lost 3 bases and 5 bases respectively, with 13 bases between them. The CDR3 runs to 14 residues. The germline gives CDR1 MGHDK, CDR2 SYGVNS. CDR3 bases: TGTGCCAGCAGTGACCCGGGACACTATACTGAAGCTTTCTTT. As protein: CASSDPGHYTEAFF.

The CDR3 loop reads CASSEASSYNEQFF. The CDR3 DNA follows: TGTGCCAGCAGTGAAGCAAGCTCCTACAATGAGCAGTTCTTC. The chain uses TRBV6-1 and TRBJ2-1; D is unresolved. CDR1 and CDR2 from the germline V gene are MNHNS and SASEGT. Trimming pared 0 bases from V and 0 bases from J, leaving 3 bases between. The CDR3 loop spans 14 amino acids.

The sample holds one count of this clone. This sequence joins TRBV4-2 and TRBJ2-7; no clear D. This CDR3 region has 16 residues. With 3 bases removed from V and 0 bases from J, the gap between germline ends came to 15 bases. The germline gives CDR1 LGHNA, CDR2 YNFKEQ. For the CDR3, the DNA is TGTGCCAGCAGCCAGAAACCTCAGGACGGCTCCTACGAGCAGTACTTC. Translated: CASSQKPQDGSYEQYF.